Listed below are T cell receptor beta chains from one sample, sequenced in a study of shared clonotypes between healthy human individuals. TCRdb's table, derived via immunoSEQ multiplex PCR, lists solely in-frame clones and lacks some. The repertoire holds roughly 2.2 million clones, with about 90% as singletons. The source material was naive CD4+ T cells from PBMCs. The receptors shown here come from a man between 18 and 35 years old in good health. Some clones in this sample may be carry-over from other donors' samples. CDR3s include the opening cysteine and the closing phenylalanine or tryptophan. The D gene is left open where the match is weak. Some rows mark clone size as missing; the rest say once, few, many or name a class of expanded clone.

D	V	J	size	DNA	CDR3
NA	TRBV5-5	TRBJ1-2	few	TGTGCCAGCAGCAACCTCTCCCGGGGCTACACCTTC	CASSNLSRGYTF
TRBD2	TRBV10-3	TRBJ2-1	once	TGTGCCATCAGTCGACTAGCGGGAATGACCCTCAATGAGCAGTTCTTC	CAISRLAGMTLNEQFF
TRBD2	TRBV5-1	TRBJ2-7	NA	TGCGCCAGCAGCTTCGGCGGGACTAAGTCCTACGAGCAGTACTTC	CASSFGGTKSYEQYF
NA	TRBV7-9	TRBJ2-3	NA	TGTGCCAGCAGCTTAGGACTCAGCACAGATACGCAGTATTTT	CASSLGLSTDTQYF
TRBD1	TRBV6-4	TRBJ1-1	NA	TGTGCCAGCAGTGAAGAACAGGGGGTTGAAGCTTTCTTT	CASSEEQGVEAFF
NA	TRBV5-1	TRBJ2-7	NA	TGCGCCAGCAGCCCCCAGAGGGCTATGGGCGAGCAGTACTTC	CASSPQRAMGEQYF
TRBD1	TRBV27	TRBJ2-2	NA	TGTGCCAGCAGTCCCTGGGACAGGGCCAACACCGGGGAGCTGTTTTTT	CASSPWDRANTGELFF
NA	TRBV5-1	TRBJ2-7	once	TGCGCCAGCAGCTTGGACCTCACCGAGAGAGAGCAGTACTTC	CASSLDLTEREQYF
TRBD2	TRBV6-5	TRBJ2-7	NA	TGTGCCACCCGGGCAGCGGGATTCGACTACGAGCAGTACTTC	CATRAAGFDYEQYF
NA	TRBV20-1	TRBJ1-1	NA	TGCAGTGCTAGAGGGCGGACTGAAGCTTTCTTT	CSARGRTEAFF
TRBD2	TRBV5-1	TRBJ2-3	once	TGCGCCAGCAGCTTGGCTTTTAGCGGGGTGCCGTTCCTGACAGATACGCAGTATTTT	CASSLAFSGVPFLTDTQYF
NA	TRBV6-1	TRBJ2-5	NA	TGTGCCAGCAGTGAAGAGGGGGTGCGGGAGCGGTACGAGACCCAGTACTTC	CASSEEGVRERYETQYF
NA	TRBV29-1	TRBJ2-3	NA	TGCAGCGTTGCCCGGGGGCAGGGGGCAGATACGCAGTATTTT	CSVARGQGADTQYF
TRBD1	TRBV5-4	TRBJ1-2	NA	TGTGCCAGCAGGAGGGGGGATGAAGGGGGCCAGTATGGCTACACCTTC	CASRRGDEGGQYGYTF
NA	TRBV15	TRBJ2-3	few	TGTGCCACCAGCAGAGATTCTAGTCTACTATCGGATACGCAGTATTTT	CATSRDSSLLSDTQYF
NA	TRBV7-8	TRBJ2-7	NA	TGTGCCAGCAGCTTAGCAGGAATCTCCTACGAGCAGTACTTC	CASSLAGISYEQYF
TRBD2	TRBV2	TRBJ2-1	NA	TGTGCCAGCAGTGAAACTAGCGGGGGATACAATGAGCAGTTCTTC	CASSETSGGYNEQFF
NA	TRBV11-3	TRBJ2-5	NA	TGTGCCAGCAGCCTCGGAAGGGAGACCCAGTACTTC	CASSLGRETQYF
TRBD1	TRBV28	TRBJ2-7	NA	TGTGCCAGCAGTTTATTTGGACAGGGGAGATACGAGCAGTACTTC	CASSLFGQGRYEQYF
NA	TRBV20-1	TRBJ2-7	NA	TGCAGTGCTAGAGCCCGGGGCGAGCAGTACTTC	CSARARGEQYF
NA	TRBV5-1	TRBJ2-1	NA	TGCGCCAGCAGCTTGGCCCAAACCTACAATGAGCAGTTCTTC	CASSLAQTYNEQFF
TRBD1	TRBV5-4	TRBJ2-5	NA	TGTGCCAGCAGCTCGGGACAGGGAGGGATAGAGACCCAGTACTTC	CASSSGQGGIETQYF
NA	TRBV7-8	TRBJ2-1	NA	TGTGCCAGCAGCTTAGAGTTTGCTCGGGGTTCAAATGAGCAGTTCTTC	CASSLEFARGSNEQFF
NA	TRBV5-1	TRBJ2-5	NA	TGCGCCAGCAGCTTTCTAGGGACGGAGGAGACCCAGTACTTC	CASSFLGTEETQYF
TRBD1	TRBV5-1	TRBJ2-2	NA	TGCGCCAGCAGCTCCGGACAGGGGTCGCGGGGGAACACCGGGGAGCTGTTTTTT	CASSSGQGSRGNTGELFF
NA	TRBV15	TRBJ1-4	NA	TGTGCCACCAGCAACTACCTTAGAGGAGGGCGGAATGAAAAACTGTTTTTT	CATSNYLRGGRNEKLFF
TRBD1	TRBV7-2	TRBJ1-1	once	TGTGCCAGCAGCTCCCGGGTGGGGGACAGGGGTGACACTGAAGCTTTCTTT	CASSSRVGDRGDTEAFF
TRBD2	TRBV4-1	TRBJ2-1	NA	TGCGCCAGCAGCCACCGAACCGGGACTAGCGGGAGTGTAAACTACAATGAGCAGTTCTTC	CASSHRTGTSGSVNYNEQFF
TRBD2	TRBV11-2	TRBJ2-1	NA	TGTGCCAGCAGCTGGTCTAGCGGGAGTTTCGATGAGCAGTTCTTC	CASSWSSGSFDEQFF
TRBD2	TRBV12-5	TRBJ2-1	NA	TGTGCTAGTGGGGGGGGACTAGGAGGATTTGAGCAGTTCTTC	CASGGGLGGFEQFF
NA	TRBV29-1	TRBJ2-1	NA	TGCAGCGCCCCTGAGGGGGAGAGCTCCTACAATGAGCAGTTCTTC	CSAPEGESSYNEQFF
NA	TRBV28	TRBJ1-2	NA	TGTGCCAGCAGTTCGGGGCAGGAGGTCAGTGGCTACACCTTC	CASSSGQEVSGYTF
NA	TRBV11-3	TRBJ2-3	NA	TGTGCCAGCAGCTTCGGGGCCGGGGAAACAGATACGCAGTATTTT	CASSFGAGETDTQYF
TRBD1	TRBV28	TRBJ1-1	NA	TGTGCCAGCAGTTCGTCAAGCGGGACAGCCAACACTGAAGCTTTCTTT	CASSSSSGTANTEAFF
TRBD1	TRBV9	TRBJ2-6	NA	TGTGCCAGCAGCGCGACAGGGGGGCGATCTGGGGCCAACGTCCTGACTTTC	CASSATGGRSGANVLTF
TRBD2	TRBV7-3	TRBJ2-1	NA	TGTGCCAGCAGCCCCCAGAGCGGGAAAGGTGGTGAGCAGTTCTTC	CASSPQSGKGGEQFF
TRBD1	TRBV5-8	TRBJ2-2	NA	TGTGCCAGCAGCTGGGACAGGGACACCGGGGAGCTGTTTTTT	CASSWDRDTGELFF
NA	TRBV28	TRBJ2-7	NA	TGTGCCAGCAGTCGGCAGAGAAGGGGGATCTACGAGCAGTACTTC	CASSRQRRGIYEQYF
NA	TRBV5-5	TRBJ1-5	NA	TGTGCCAGCAGACGGACATACACTCAGCCCCAGCATTTT	CASRRTYTQPQHF
TRBD2	TRBV4-2	TRBJ2-1	NA	TGTGCCAGCAGCCGGGGGACTAGCGGGACAACCTACAATGAGCAGTTCTTC	CASSRGTSGTTYNEQFF